This TCR beta chain was documented in a study of CD8+ T cells in alopecia areata (dated by TCRdb to the late 2010s). Context from the whole study: Treated patients were enrolled in an open-label pilot trial of oral tofacitinib at 5 to 10 mg twice daily for moderate-to-severe alopecia areata. Patients received tofacitinib for 6 to 18 months and were then followed off drug for 6 months to check for delayed response and recurrence. For the treated patients, the SALT score, which quantifies what percentage of scalp surface area is affected, served as the measure of disease severity. The study used high-throughput TCRbeta sequencing to examine T cell clonal expansion in alopecia areata, in both the C3H/HeJ mouse model and human patients. Scalp tissue and sorted CD4+ and CD8+ peripheral blood T cells from patchy and totalis/universalis alopecia areata patients and from healthy controls were covered by human TCRbeta sequencing. Biopsies were taken from tofacitinib-treated patients at baseline and at 4 and 24 weeks of treatment, and a later scalp biopsy was taken in several of the tofacitinib-treated patients. Clonality in the scalp was compared among normal scalp (n=4), patchy alopecia areata scalp (n=8), and alopecia totalis/universalis scalp (n=8). The RNA source kit depended on sample type: the PAXgene miRNA kit for fixed scalp, the miRNeasy kit for PBMCs, and the RNeasy kit for mouse skin. immunoSEQ multiplex PCR using 35 Vbeta forward primers and 13 Jbeta reverse primers was used to amplify TCRbeta CDR3 regions.

With regard to this clone: It has no known antigen specificity. No base quality values were provided; no much bigger clone lies one nucleotide off.

The study at large found these results: With tofacitinib, both scalp clonality and the number of expanded CD8+ clones among the top 100 scalp clones went down significantly. Unlike mouse skin, where gammadelta T cells dominate, normal human skin contains resident alphabeta T cells that get sequenced too, which complicates analysis of the scalp TCR repertoire. The treated cohort was small, with a single nonresponder, so links between baseline CD8+ expansion and response need larger studies. Compared with mice, TCR sequences shared between patients were less clear, possibly partly because of HLA diversity across the patient population. During tofacitinib treatment, many expanded lesional clones remained in scalp and blood, and this persistence may partly explain relapse after treatment is stopped. Higher clonality and more expanded CD8+ clones were observed in lesional scalp than in normal scalp, particularly in alopecia totalis/universalis, a finding suggestive of antigenic drive.

The library relied on the immunoSEQ multiplex PCR assay. To provide template for TCR sequencing, every sample had RNA extracted and reverse transcribed into cDNA. SuperScript III was used to make first-strand cDNA, primed with a 2:1 mix of oligo-dT and random hexamers. A synthetic immune receptor repertoire was used to gauge amplification bias, and whatever bias remained was removed computationally. The original pipeline was this. Raw reads were preprocessed to remove errors, and CDR3 was defined according to IMGT conventions as the region from the conserved cysteine to phenylalanine. Clonality was calculated as 1 minus Shannon entropy normalized by log2 of the number of productive unique TCRs. Whether each scalp clone was CD4 or CD8 was inferred by checking scalp TCRbeta sequences against the CD4 and CD8 repertoires from sorted blood. Entries here come from immuneACCESS through TCRdb and include only in-frame sequences with V and J called. Some clones fail to appear in such tables; in the studies checked, an unresolved V gene covers under half of the shortfall, and the cause of the remainder is unknown. The DNA was the basis for D and trimming; V, J and clone size are from that table. The table for this sample lists 200,000 to 250,000 clones; roughly 56% of them were counted only once. The leading ten clones occupy roughly 1.5% of the sample.

CDR1 and CDR2 were assigned from the germline V gene as MDHEN and SYDVKM. V is reduced by 2 bases and J by 3 bases, leaving a spacing of 11 bases between them. The CDR3 starts with the cysteine, ends with the phenylalanine, and has 15 residues. The retained sequence is limited to the CDR3, 45 bases, with the frame set at the first base. This specimen's time point label, interpreted: 4 weeks on oral tofacitinib. The treatment or condition label of this sample denotes: oral pan-JAK inhibitor, 5-10 mg twice daily. Lesional scalp punch biopsies and peripheral blood were collected from alopecia areata patients. After PBMCs were isolated by density centrifugation and stained for CD3, CD4 and CD8, a FACSAria was used to sort CD4+ and CD8+ T cells.

The TCR originated in a human donor with alopecia areata. The sample here was CD4+ T cells sorted from blood, taken at week 4, from a patient treated with tofacitinib. The chain couples TRBV28 to TRBJ2-4; the D segment could be TRBD1, given 5 matching bases. The CDR3 region has the sequence CASSLMGHGKNIQYF. In nucleotide form, the sequence is TGTGCCAGCAGTTTAATGGGGCACGGCAAAAACATTCAGTACTTC.